The 14 T cell receptor beta chains listed next were all sequenced from one sample in a study of T cells in Graves' hyperthyroidism and ophthalmopathy. TCR beta CDR3 regions were amplified from RNA transcripts. During a first-round RT-PCR of the TCR CDR3, the HTBI primer set was used. One entry per CDR3 protein results from TCRdb running MiXCR on the multiplex PCR reads. The table includes about 740,000 distinct CDR3 sequences, 14% detected once. The material sequenced was blood. These TCRs come from a woman aged 18-35 years with Graves' hyperthyroidism.

The count of this clonotype is one. A much more abundant neighbour one base away suggests this may be a read error. The genes are TRBV6-5 and TRBJ2-7, with D possibly being TRBD1 or TRBD2 (6 bases each). Matching the DNA end better, TRBJ2-1 makes the J call doubtful. Germline V lookup: CDR1 MNHEY, CDR2 SVGAGI. CDR3 length: 14 residues. CDR3 nucleotides: TGTGCCAGCAGTTCGGGGGCAGCTTCCTACGAGCAGTTCTTC. Translated, it gives CASSSGAASYEQFF.

This clonotype was recorded at least ten times. The chain couples TRBV3-1 to TRBJ1-1; D gene uncertain. Germline CDR1 reads LGHDT; CDR2 reads YNNKEL (reference sequence). The germline V and J ends were trimmed by 7 bases and 2 bases, with 14 bases remaining between them. This CDR3 region has 14 residues. CDR3 in DNA: TGTGCCAGCAATGGAGGGCTCCTAAACACTGAAGCTTTCTTT. Translated: CASNGGLLNTEAFF.

In this sample, this clonotype turned up many times. The V and J genes are TRBV2 and TRBJ2-7; the D gene is possibly TRBD1 (6 bases). CDR3 size: 15 residues. CDR1 SNHLY and CDR2 FYNNEI come from the germline V gene. Between the trimmed V and J ends, which lost 6 bases and 5 bases, there was a span of 20 bases. The CDR3 DNA is TGTGCCAGCAGCTTAATTCCACAGGGATTAGACGAGCAGTACTTC. Translation gives CASSLIPQGLDEQYF.

This clonotype was detected a few times. V and J are TRBV7-3 and TRBJ2-1; D is uncertain. This CDR3 contains 15 residues. The V gene lost 5 bases and the J gene lost 0 bases, with 11 bases spanning the gap. The V gene's germline CDR1 is SGHTA and CDR2 FQGTGA. The CDR3 is CASSSGVPSYNEQFF. The CDR3 region has the DNA TGTGCCAGCAGCAGTGGGGTCCCCTCCTACAATGAGCAGTTCTTC.

This clonotype was seen repeatedly, ten times or more. J is TRBJ2-6 and V is TRBV12-3 or TRBV12-4; no clear D. V gave up 5 bases and J gave up 0 bases, with 5 bases separating them. The CDR3 spans 14 residues. The CDR3 sequence is CASSHSSGANVLTF. The CDR3, as DNA: TGTGCCAGCAGTCACAGCTCTGGGGCCAACGTCCTGACTTTC.

There are a few counts of this clonotype. The chain links TRBV6-2 or TRBV6-3 to TRBJ2-5; 7 bases line up with TRBD1. The CDR3 sequence is 12 residues long. The V and J ends lost 10 bases and 4 bases, in that order; junction bases with no gene match: 6. Germline V gene data show CDR1 as MNHEY and CDR2 as SVGEGT. The CDR3 reads CATAQGRETQYF. CDR3 nucleotide sequence: TGTGCCACCGCACAGGGGAGAGAGACCCAGTACTTC.

This clonotype was observed a handful of times. The chain carries TRBV10-3 and TRBJ2-3, with D possibly being TRBD2 (5 bases). Germline V gene sequence: CDR1 ENHRY, CDR2 SYGVKD. This CDR3 spans 14 amino acids. Trimming took off 3 bases at V and 3 bases at J, with 10 bases between the two ends. The CDR3: CAISDSGSTDTQYF. The CDR3, as DNA: TGTGCCATCAGTGATTCGGGGTCGACAGATACGCAGTATTTT.

This clonotype appeared many times. The chain recombines TRBV30 with TRBJ1-1; 7 nucleotides line up with TRBD1. The length of the CDR3 is 13 residues. The V segment lost 2 bases and the J segment 1 base; nucleotides outside the gene matches: 1. In germline, CDR1 is GTSNPN, CDR2 SVGIG (reference sequence). The CDR3 bases are TGTGCCTGGAGTCACAGGGGGAACACTGAAGCTTTCTTT. It translates to CAWSHRGNTEAFF.

V gene TRBV20-1 combines with J gene TRBJ2-7; D assignment may be TRBD1 or TRBD2 (5 bases each). Germline loops: CDR1 DFQATT, CDR2 SNEGSKA (reference sequence). V was pared by 5 bases and J by 1 base, with 15 bases between. The CDR3 loop spans 14 amino acids. The CDR3 loop is CSAGDAPRSYEQYF. In nucleotides, the CDR3 is TGCAGTGCTGGGGACGCCCCTCGATCCTACGAGCAGTACTTC.

This clonotype was found a few times. The chain combines TRBV14 with TRBJ2-5, with 7 positions matching TRBD2. V gave up 1 base and J gave up 12 bases; unmatched junction bases: 8. The CDR3 sequence is 13 residues long. Germline CDR1 is SGHDN and CDR2 is FVKESK. This CDR3 is CASSQAIAGWEYF. Here the CDR3 DNA reads TGTGCCAGCAGCCAAGCTATAGCGGGCTGGGAGTACTTC. The full variable domain, rest sourced from reference TRBV14 and TRBJ2-5, is EAGVTQFPSHSVIEKGQTVTLRCDPISGHDNLYWYRRVMGKEIKFLLHFVKESKQDESGMPNNRFLAERTGGTYSTLKVQPAELEDSGVYFCASSQAIAGWEYFGPGTRLLVL.

The table lists this clonotype with many counts. V and J are TRBV6-2 or TRBV6-3 and TRBJ2-1, with 10 positions matching TRBD2. CDR1 is MNHEY and CDR2 is SVGEGT in the germline V gene. The CDR3 totals 15 residues. J gave up 6 bases and V 0 bases, and 2 bases lay outside the gene matches. The CDR3 reads CASSYSLAGANEQFF. For the CDR3, the DNA is TGTGCCAGCAGTTACTCCCTAGCGGGAGCCAATGAGCAGTTCTTC.

V gene TRBV5-1 combines with J gene TRBJ2-7; no clear D. CDR3 length: 15 amino acids. Between the trimmed V and J ends, which lost 1 base and 5 bases, there was a span of 16 bases. Germline lookup yields CDR1 SGHRS and CDR2 YFSETQ. This chain's CDR3 is CASSLKGWSIHEQYF. CDR3 DNA: TGCGCCAGCAGCTTGAAAGGGTGGAGTATACACGAGCAGTACTTC.

This clonotype was found many times. The chain has TRBV28 and TRBJ1-5; the D gene is possibly TRBD1 (6 bases). CDR1 is MDHEN and CDR2 is SYDVKM in the germline V gene. CDR3 length: 18 amino acids. V was cut by 7 bases and J by 0 bases, with 22 bases left in between. The CDR3: CASTSPGVGRYSNQPQHF. The CDR3 bases are TGTGCCAGCACCTCCCCAGGGGTAGGCAGGTATAGCAATCAGCCCCAGCATTTT.

The chain recombines TRBV27 with TRBJ2-2; D unclear. The CDR3 spans 13 residues. From germline, CDR1 is MNHEY and CDR2 SMNVEV (reference sequence). V was shortened by 2 bases and J by 8 bases, with 9 bases between the two germline ends. Here the CDR3 reads CASSLNNGGELFF. CDR3 in DNA: TGTGCCAGCAGTTTAAACAACGGGGGGGAGCTGTTTTTT.